This T cell receptor (beta chain) was documented in a study of blood T cell repertoires in COVID-19. The CDR3 runs 16 residues. CDR1 SEHNR and CDR2 FQNEAQ come from the germline V gene (reference sequence). The ends were cut back, 4 bases at V and 3 bases at J, with 19 bases in the middle. In the authors' workflow: Nucleated cell number was recorded as an estimate derived from reference gene primer amplification. The method was immunoSEQ multiplex PCR; TCRdb's version includes in-frame clones alone and lacks a portion of them. That table supplies the V and J calls and clone size; D and trimming were determined from the DNA. This table has 400,000 or so clones, over 85% appearing once. Seattle's enrolled individuals joined amid active infection and were then monitored longitudinally.

The chain carries TRBV7-9 and TRBJ2-7; D gene unclear. The receptor's source is a man between 18 and 29 years old with COVID-19, enrolled during active disease. The sequencing sample was made of peripheral blood. The CDR3 is CASSSGVHQKYYEQYF. In DNA form, the CDR3 reads TGTGCCAGCAGCTCGGGTGTCCATCAAAAGTACTACGAGCAGTACTTC.